The clone carrying this T cell receptor beta chain was seen many times. This entry comes from a study of T cells in Graves' hyperthyroidism and ophthalmopathy. This CDR3 contains 15 residues. Looked up from germline, CDR1 is SGHRS and CDR2 is YFSETQ. Trimming removed 0 bases at V and 2 bases at J, with 12 bases between. TCR beta CDR3 region amplification was performed from RNA transcripts. The HTBI primer set drove a first-round RT-PCR of the TCR CDR3. One entry per CDR3 protein, called by TCRdb with MiXCR from the multiplex PCR reads. Of about 570,000 distinct CDR3 sequences in the sample, about 45% were seen once.

This TCR derives from an adult woman with Graves' disease, either hyperthyroidism or ophthalmopathy (not recorded which). The chain has TRBV5-1 and TRBJ2-7, with D tentatively TRBD1 (6 bases). Sequenced sample: peripheral blood or thyroid tissue (not recorded which). CDR3 amino acids: CASSLEGRGTYEQYF. CDR3 bases: TGCGCCAGCAGCTTGGAGGGCAGGGGAACCTACGAGCAGTACTTC.